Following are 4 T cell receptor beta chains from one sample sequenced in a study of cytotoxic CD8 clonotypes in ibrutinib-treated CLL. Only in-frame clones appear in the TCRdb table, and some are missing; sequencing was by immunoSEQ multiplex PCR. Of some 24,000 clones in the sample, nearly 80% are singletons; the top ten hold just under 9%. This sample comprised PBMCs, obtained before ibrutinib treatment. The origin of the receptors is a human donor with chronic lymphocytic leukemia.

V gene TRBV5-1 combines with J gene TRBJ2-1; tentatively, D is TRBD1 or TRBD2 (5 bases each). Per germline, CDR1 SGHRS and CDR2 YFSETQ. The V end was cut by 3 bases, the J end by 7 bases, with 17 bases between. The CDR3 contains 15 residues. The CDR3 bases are TGCGCCAGCAGCTCACTCCCGGGAAAGGGGAATGAGCAGTTCTTC. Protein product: CASSSLPGKGNEQFF.

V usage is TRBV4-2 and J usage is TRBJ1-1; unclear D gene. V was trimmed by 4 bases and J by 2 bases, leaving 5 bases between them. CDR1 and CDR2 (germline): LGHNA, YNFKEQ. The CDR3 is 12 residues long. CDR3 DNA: TGTGCCAGCAGCCGGACCAACACTGAAGCTTTCTTT. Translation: CASSRTNTEAFF.

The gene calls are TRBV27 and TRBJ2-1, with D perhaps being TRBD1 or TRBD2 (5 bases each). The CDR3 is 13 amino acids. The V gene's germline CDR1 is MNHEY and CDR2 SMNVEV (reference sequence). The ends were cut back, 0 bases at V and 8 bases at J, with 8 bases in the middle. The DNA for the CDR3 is TGTGCCAGCAGTTTATCGAGGGGAGATGAGCAGTTCTTC. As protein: CASSLSRGDEQFF.

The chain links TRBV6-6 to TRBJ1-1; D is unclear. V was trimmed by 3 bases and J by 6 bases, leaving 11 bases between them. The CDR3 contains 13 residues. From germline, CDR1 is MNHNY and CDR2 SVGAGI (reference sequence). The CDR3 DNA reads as TGTGCCAGCAGTTATTTGGAGGGAGCTGAAGCTTTCTTT. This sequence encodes CASSYLEGAEAFF.